Below, one T cell receptor (beta chain) is given with its context. Its specificity is not known. The V segment lost 0 bases and the J segment 3 bases; nucleotides outside the gene matches: 5. This CDR3 region has 15 residues. In germline, CDR1 is SGHNT, CDR2 YYREEE (reference sequence). This sample is part of a study of OX40 agonist ivuxolimab in advanced cancers. Across the whole study: Patients' therapy was ivuxolimab, an antibody that acts as an agonist of OX40 (CD134). Dose-escalation patients were diagnosed with hepatocellular carcinoma, melanoma, renal cell cancer or head and neck cancer.

Overall study findings and caveats: Fewer expanded clones were found on average in CD4+ than in CD8+ T cells. In the 0.1 to 3.0 mg/kg range, CD4+ and CD8+ blood T cells had expanded clonally by week 6.

Only in-frame clones appear in the TCRdb table, and some are missing; sequencing was by immunoSEQ multiplex PCR. The profile shows 120,000 or so clones, roughly 93% of them singletons. Source: CD4+ or CD8+ T cells sorted from blood, taken in a trial of the OX40 agonist ivuxolimab. V usage is TRBV5-4 and J usage is TRBJ2-5, with 7 bases identical to TRBD2. This TCR derives from an adult with an advanced solid tumor such as melanoma, head and neck, liver or kidney cancer. This chain's CDR3 is CASSLGRGGEETQYF. CDR3 sequence (DNA): TGTGCCAGCAGCTTGGGCCGTGGGGGGGAAGAGACCCAGTACTTC.